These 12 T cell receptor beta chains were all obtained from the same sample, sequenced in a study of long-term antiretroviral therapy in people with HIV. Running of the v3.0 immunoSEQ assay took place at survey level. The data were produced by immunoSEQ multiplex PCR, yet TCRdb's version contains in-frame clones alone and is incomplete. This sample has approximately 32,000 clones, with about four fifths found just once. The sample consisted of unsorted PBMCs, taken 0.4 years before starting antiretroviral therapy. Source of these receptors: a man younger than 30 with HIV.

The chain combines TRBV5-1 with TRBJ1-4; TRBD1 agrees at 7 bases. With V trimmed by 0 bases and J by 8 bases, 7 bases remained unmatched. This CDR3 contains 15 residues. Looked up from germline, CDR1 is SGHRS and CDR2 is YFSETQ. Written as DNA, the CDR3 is TGCGCCAGCAGCTTGGCCCCAGGGGGGCAAGAAAAACTGTTTTTT. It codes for CASSLAPGGQEKLFF.

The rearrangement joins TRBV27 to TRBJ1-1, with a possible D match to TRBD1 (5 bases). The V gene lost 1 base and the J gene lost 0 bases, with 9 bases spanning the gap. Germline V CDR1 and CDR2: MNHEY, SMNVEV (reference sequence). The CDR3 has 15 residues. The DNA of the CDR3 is TGTGCCAGCAGTTTATGGGGCGCAGTGAACACTGAAGCTTTCTTT. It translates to CASSLWGAVNTEAFF.

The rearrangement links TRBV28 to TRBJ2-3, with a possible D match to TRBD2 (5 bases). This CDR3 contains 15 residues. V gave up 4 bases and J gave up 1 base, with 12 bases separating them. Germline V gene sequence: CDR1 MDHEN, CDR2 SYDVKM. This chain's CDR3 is CASSSGEAGTDTQYF. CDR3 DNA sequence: TGTGCCAGCAGTTCCGGGGAAGCGGGCACAGATACGCAGTATTTT.

In DNA, the CDR3 is TGTGCCAGCAGCCCAGACAGGATGGCGAATGAAAAACTGTTTTTT. Translating gives CASSPDRMANEKLFF. The chain has TRBV4-2 and TRBJ1-4; the D gene is possibly TRBD1 (6 bases). The CDR3 is made up of 15 amino acids. The germline V gene has CDR1 LGHNA and CDR2 YNFKEQ. V was pared by 4 bases and J by 5 bases, with 14 bases between.

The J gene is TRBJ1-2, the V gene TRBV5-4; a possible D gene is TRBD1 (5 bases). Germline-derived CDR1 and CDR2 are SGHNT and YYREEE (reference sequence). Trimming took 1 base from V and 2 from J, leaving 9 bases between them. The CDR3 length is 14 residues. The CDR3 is CASSLRQNNYGYTF. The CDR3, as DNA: TGTGCCAGCAGCTTGCGACAGAACAACTATGGCTACACCTTC.

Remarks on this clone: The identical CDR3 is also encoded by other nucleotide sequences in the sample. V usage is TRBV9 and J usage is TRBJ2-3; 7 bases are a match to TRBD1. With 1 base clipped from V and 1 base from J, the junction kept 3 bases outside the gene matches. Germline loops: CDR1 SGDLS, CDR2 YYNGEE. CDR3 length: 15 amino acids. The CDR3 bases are TGTGCCAGCAGCGTACAGGGGACAGGCACAGATACGCAGTATTTT. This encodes CASSVQGTGTDTQYF.

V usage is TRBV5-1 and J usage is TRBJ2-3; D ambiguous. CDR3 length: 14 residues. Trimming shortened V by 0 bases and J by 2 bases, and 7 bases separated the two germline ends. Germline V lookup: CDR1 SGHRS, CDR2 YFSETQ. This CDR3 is CASSLEDPTDTQYF. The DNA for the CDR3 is TGCGCCAGCAGCTTGGAAGATCCCACAGATACGCAGTATTTT.

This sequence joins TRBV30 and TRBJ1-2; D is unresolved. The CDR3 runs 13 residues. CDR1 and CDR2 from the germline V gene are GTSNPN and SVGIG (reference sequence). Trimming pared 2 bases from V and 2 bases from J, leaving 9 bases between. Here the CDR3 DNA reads TGTGCCTGGAGTCACAGCGGGAACTATGGCTACACCTTC. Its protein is CAWSHSGNYGYTF.

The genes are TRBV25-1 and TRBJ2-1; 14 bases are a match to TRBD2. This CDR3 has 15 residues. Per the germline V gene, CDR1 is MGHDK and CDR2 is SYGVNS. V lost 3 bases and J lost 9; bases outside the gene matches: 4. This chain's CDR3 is CASSEYGTSGSEQFF. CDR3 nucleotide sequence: TGTGCCAGCAGTGAGTATGGGACTAGCGGGAGTGAGCAGTTCTTC.

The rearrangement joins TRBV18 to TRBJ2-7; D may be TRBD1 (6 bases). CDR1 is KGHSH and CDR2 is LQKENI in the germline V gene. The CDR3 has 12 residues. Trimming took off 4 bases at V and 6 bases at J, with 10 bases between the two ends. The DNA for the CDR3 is TGTGCCAGCTCACTTTCAGGGGTCGAGCAGTACTTC. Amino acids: CASSLSGVEQYF.

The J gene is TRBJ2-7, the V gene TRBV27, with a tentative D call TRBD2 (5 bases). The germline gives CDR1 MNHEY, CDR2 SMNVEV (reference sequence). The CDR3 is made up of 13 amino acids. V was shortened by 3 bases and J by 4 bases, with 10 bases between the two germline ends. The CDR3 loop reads CASSLSTGYEQYF. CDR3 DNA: TGTGCCAGCAGTTTGTCGACGGGGTACGAGCAGTACTTC.

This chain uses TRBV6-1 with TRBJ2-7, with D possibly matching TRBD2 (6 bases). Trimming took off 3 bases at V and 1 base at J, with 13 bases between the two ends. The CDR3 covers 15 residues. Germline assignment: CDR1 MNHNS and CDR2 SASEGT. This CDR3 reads CASSEAGTESYEQYF. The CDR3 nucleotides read TGTGCCAGCAGTGAGGCCGGGACTGAATCCTACGAGCAGTACTTC.